This entry lists 6 T cell receptor beta chains sequenced from one sample in a study of T cells in Graves' hyperthyroidism and ophthalmopathy. Amplification yielded TCR beta CDR3 regions, with RNA transcripts as the source. Primed by the HTBI set, a first-round RT-PCR was run on the TCR CDR3. One entry per CDR3 protein, called by TCRdb with MiXCR from the multiplex PCR reads. The data hold 500,000 to 750,000 distinct CDR3 sequences, with 15% to 18% observed a single time. Specimen: blood. These receptors all stem from a woman in her twenties or thirties with Graves' hyperthyroidism.

This clonotype was detected ten times or more. DNA of the CDR3: TGTGCCAGCAGGCCGACCGCGGGAGAGCAGTACTTC. Amino acids: CASRPTAGEQYF. J is TRBJ2-7 and V is TRBV6-1; the D gene is possibly TRBD2 (6 bases). The CDR3 runs to 12 residues. The ends were cut back, 6 bases at V and 7 bases at J, with 13 bases in the middle. Germline-derived CDR1 and CDR2 are MNHNS and SASEGT.

This clonotype has a count of ten or more. V is TRBV12-3 or TRBV12-4 and J is TRBJ2-7, with TRBD2 identical over 10 bases. There are 15 residues in the CDR3. Losses at the gene ends were 5 bases for V and 4 bases for J; bases not matched to a gene: 8. The CDR3 bases are TGTGCCAGCAGTCAACCGGGACTAGCGATTTACGAGCAGTACTTC. This codes for CASSQPGLAIYEQYF.

The chain combines TRBV5-6 with TRBJ2-1; 7 bases are shared with TRBD1. This CDR3 is 16 amino acids long. V was pared by 4 bases and J by 0 bases, with 7 bases of the junction left unmatched. In germline, CDR1 is SGHDT, CDR2 YYEEEE. Here the CDR3 reads CASSQKQGSSYNEQFF. CDR3 DNA sequence: TGTGCCAGCAGCCAAAAACAGGGGAGCTCCTACAATGAGCAGTTCTTC.

CDR3 protein: CASSYVASGVYEQYF. CDR3 DNA: TGTGCCAGCAGTTACGTCGCTAGCGGGGTCTACGAGCAGTACTTC. V is TRBV6-5 and J is TRBJ2-7; 9 bases fit TRBD2. This CDR3 spans 15 amino acids. CDR1 and CDR2 (germline): MNHEY, SVGAGI. V shed 2 bases, J shed 3 bases, and the junction held 5 bases outside the gene matches.

V gene TRBV19 combines with J gene TRBJ2-3; possible D gene TRBD2, 5 bases. CDR3 size: 15 residues. Trimming shortened V by 2 bases and J by 3 bases, and 12 bases separated the two germline ends. Germline lookup yields CDR1 LNHDA and CDR2 SQIVND (reference sequence). CDR3 in amino acids: CASSITRRPTDTQYF. The CDR3 DNA is TGTGCCAGTAGTATAACTAGGAGGCCGACAGATACGCAGTATTTT.

The chain combines TRBV7-9 with TRBJ2-3; 11 bases line up with TRBD2. The CDR3 is 14 residues long. V lost 5 bases to trimming and J lost 6 bases; unmatched junction nucleotides: 4. Germline CDR1 and CDR2: SEHNR and FQNEAQ (reference sequence). DNA of the CDR3: TGTGCCAGCAGCATTAGCGGGAGGGCGGATACGCAGTATTTT. Amino acid sequence: CASSISGRADTQYF.